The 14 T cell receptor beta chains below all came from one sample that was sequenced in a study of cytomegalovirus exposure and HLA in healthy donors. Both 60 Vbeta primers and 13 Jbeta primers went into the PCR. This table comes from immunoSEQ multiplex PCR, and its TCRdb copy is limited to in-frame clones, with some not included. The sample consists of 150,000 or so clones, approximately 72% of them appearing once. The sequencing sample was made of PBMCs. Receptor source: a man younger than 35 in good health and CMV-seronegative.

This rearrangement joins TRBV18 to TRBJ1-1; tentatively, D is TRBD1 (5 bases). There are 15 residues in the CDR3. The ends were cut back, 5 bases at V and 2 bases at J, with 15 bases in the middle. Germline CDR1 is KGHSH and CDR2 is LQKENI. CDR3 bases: TGTGCCAGCTCAATCAGCGCTCAGGGTAACACTGAAGCTTTCTTT. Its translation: CASSISAQGNTEAFF.

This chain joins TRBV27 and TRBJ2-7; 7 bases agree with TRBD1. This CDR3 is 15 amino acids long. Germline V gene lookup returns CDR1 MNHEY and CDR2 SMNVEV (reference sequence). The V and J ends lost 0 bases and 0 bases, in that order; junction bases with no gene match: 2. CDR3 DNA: TGTGCCAGCAGTTTATCACGACAGGGCTCCTACGAGCAGTACTTC. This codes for CASSLSRQGSYEQYF.

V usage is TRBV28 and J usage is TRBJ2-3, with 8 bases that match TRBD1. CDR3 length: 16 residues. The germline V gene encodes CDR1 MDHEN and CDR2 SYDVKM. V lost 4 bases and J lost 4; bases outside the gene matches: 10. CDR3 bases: TGTGCCAGCAGTTCCGCTCAGGGGGCCCTCCCAGATACGCAGTATTTT. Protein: CASSSAQGALPDTQYF.

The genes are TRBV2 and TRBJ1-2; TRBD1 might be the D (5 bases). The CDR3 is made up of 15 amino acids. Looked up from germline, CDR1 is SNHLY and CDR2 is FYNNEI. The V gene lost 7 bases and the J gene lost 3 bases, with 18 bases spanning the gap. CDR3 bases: TGTGCCAGCAAGCGGGGGTTGTTAAACGACTATGGCTACACCTTC. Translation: CASKRGLLNDYGYTF.

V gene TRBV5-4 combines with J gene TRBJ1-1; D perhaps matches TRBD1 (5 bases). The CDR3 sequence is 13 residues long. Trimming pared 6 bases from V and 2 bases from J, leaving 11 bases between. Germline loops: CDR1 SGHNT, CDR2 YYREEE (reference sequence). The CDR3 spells CASTGPANTEAFF. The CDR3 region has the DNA TGTGCCAGCACAGGGCCGGCAAACACTGAAGCTTTCTTT.

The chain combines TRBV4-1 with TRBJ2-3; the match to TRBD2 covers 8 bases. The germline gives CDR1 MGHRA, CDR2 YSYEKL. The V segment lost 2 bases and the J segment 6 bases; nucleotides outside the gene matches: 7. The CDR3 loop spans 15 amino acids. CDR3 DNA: TGCGCCAGCAGCCAACCCCGACTAGCGCCGGATACGCAGTATTTT. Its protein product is CASSQPRLAPDTQYF.

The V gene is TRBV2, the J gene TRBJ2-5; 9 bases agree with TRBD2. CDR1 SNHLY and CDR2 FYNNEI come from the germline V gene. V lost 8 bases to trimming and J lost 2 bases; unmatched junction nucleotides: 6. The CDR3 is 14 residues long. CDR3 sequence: CASAAGGTQETQYF. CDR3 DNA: TGTGCCAGCGCAGCGGGGGGAACACAAGAGACCCAGTACTTC.

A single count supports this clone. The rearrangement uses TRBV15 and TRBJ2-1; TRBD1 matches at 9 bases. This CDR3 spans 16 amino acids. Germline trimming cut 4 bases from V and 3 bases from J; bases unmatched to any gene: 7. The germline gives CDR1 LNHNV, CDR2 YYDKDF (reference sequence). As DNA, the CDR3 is TGTGCCACCAGCAAGACTACAGGGGGCGGCTACAATGAGCAGTTCTTC. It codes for CATSKTTGGGYNEQFF.

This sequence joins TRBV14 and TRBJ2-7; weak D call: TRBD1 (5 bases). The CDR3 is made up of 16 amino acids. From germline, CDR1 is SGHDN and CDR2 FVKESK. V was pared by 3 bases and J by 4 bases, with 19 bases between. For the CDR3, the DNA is TGTGCCAGCAGCCAGGCTGACAGTAGCCTACCTTACGAGCAGTACTTC. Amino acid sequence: CASSQADSSLPYEQYF.

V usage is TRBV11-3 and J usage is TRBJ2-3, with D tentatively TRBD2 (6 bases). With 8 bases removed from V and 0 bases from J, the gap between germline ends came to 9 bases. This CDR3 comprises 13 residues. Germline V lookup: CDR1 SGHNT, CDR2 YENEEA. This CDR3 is CASSRGSTDTQYF. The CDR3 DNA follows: TGTGCCAGCTCCCGGGGGAGCACAGATACGCAGTATTTT.

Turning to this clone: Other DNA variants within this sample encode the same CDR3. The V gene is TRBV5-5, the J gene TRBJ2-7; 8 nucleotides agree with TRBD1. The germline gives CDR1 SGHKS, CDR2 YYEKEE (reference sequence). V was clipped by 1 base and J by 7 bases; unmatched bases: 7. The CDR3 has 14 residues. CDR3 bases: TGTGCCAGCAGCTTGAGAACAGGGGGGTATGAGCAGTACGTC. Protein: CASSLRTGGYEQYV.

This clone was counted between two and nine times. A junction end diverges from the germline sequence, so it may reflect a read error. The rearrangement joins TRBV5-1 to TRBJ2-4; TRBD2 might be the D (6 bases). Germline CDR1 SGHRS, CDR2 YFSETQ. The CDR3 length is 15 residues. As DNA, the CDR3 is TGCGCCAGCAGCTTGGGCGGGGTAGCCAAAAACAGTCAGTACTTC. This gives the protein CASSLGGVAKNSQYF.

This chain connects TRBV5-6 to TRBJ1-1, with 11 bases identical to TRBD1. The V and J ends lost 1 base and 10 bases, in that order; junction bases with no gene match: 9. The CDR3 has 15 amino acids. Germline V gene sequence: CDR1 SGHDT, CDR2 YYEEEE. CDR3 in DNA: TGTGCCAGCAGCTTGACCGGACAGGGGGCCTATGGAGCTTTCTTT. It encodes CASSLTGQGAYGAFF. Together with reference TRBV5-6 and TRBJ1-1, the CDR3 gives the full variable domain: DAGVTQSPTHLIKTRGQQVTLRCSPKSGHDTVSWYQQALGQGPQFIFQYYEEEERQRGNFPDRFSGHQFPNYSSELNVNALLLGDSALYLCASSLTGQGAYGAFFGQGTRLTVV.

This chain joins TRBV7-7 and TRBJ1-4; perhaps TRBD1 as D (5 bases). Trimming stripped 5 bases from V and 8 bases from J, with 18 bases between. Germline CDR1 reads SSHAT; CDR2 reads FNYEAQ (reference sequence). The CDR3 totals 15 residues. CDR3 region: CASSRRDSSREKLFF. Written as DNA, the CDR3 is TGTGCCAGCAGCAGACGGGACTCCTCGAGAGAAAAACTGTTTTTT. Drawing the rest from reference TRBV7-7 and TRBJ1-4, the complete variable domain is GAGVSQSPRYKVTKRGQDVTLRCDPISSHATLYWYQQALGQGPEFLTYFNYEAQPDKSGLPSDRFSAERPEGSISTLTIQRTEQRDSAMYRCASSRRDSSREKLFFGSGTQLSVL.